This T cell receptor beta chain comes out of a study of T cells in Graves' hyperthyroidism and ophthalmopathy. The V gene end was trimmed by 6 bases and the J gene end by 1 base; junction bases not matched to a gene: 9. Germline V lookup: CDR1 MDHEN, CDR2 SYDVKM. The CDR3 length is 15 residues. This clonotype was seen only a few times. The antigen remains unidentified. TCR beta CDR3 region amplification was performed from RNA transcripts. In the first-round RT-PCR of the TCR CDR3, the HTBI primer set was used. In TCRdb, the multiplex PCR reads were re-called with MiXCR into one record per CDR3 protein. The sample yields around 610,000 distinct CDR3 sequences, under 15% seen once. Exclusion of a patient resulted from uncontrolled infection, other autoimmune disease, pregnancy or lactation. The study's findings and limits: Within blood appeared most thyroid clonotypes that had expanded above 0.001.

The sample comprised blood. This clonotype was obtained from a woman aged 40-49 years with Graves' ophthalmopathy. V and J are TRBV28 and TRBJ2-7, with 7 bases lining up with TRBD1. CDR3 sequence reads: CASSPGTALSYEQYF. For the CDR3, the DNA is TGTGCCAGCAGCCCCGGGACAGCCCTTTCCTACGAGCAGTACTTC.